This T cell receptor beta chain stems from a study of tumor and adjacent non-tumor tissue in lung cancer. Study background: Aged roughly 30 to 85 years, patients included 10 men and 5 women with stage I to III disease. About 4.17 million productive TCRbeta reads were obtained per sample on average.

This sample's RNA came from whole unsorted tissue. This clonotype has more than one count but fewer than ten. The target antigen is unknown. A modified ARM-PCR protocol with three rounds of nested PCR amplified TCRbeta. TCRdb fed the multiplex PCR reads into MiXCR, producing one record per CDR3 protein. The table shows some 200,000 distinct CDR3 sequences, with about 76% occurring only once. Study results and caveats: Compared with tumor, normal lung showed significantly lower TCR diversity. In normal lung, the top 100 clones were significantly more dominant than in tumor.

Germline V gives CDR1 SGHNT, CDR2 YENEEA. The length of the CDR3 is 15 residues. V was clipped by 6 bases and J by 2 bases, with 15 bases between them. The receptor comes from a man in his 60s with non-small cell lung cancer. The rearrangement links TRBV11-3 to TRBJ2-3, with unresolved D. The sample was lung tumor tissue. In DNA form, the CDR3 reads TGTGCCAGCAGATTCGAGAACCTGAACACAGATACGCAGTATTTT. As protein: CASRFENLNTDTQYF.